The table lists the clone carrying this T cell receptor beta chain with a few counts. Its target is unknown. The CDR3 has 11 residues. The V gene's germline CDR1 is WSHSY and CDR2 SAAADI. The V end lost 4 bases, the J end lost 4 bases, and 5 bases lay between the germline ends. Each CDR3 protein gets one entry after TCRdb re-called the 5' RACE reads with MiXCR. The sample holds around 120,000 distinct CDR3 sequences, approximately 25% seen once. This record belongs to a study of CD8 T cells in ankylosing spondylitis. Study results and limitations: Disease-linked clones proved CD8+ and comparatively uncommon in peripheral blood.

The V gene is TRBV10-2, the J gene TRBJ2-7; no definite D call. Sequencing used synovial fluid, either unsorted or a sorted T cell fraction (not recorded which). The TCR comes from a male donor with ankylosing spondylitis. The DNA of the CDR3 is TGCGCCAGCAGTGTAGCATACGAGCAGTACTTC. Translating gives CASSVAYEQYF.